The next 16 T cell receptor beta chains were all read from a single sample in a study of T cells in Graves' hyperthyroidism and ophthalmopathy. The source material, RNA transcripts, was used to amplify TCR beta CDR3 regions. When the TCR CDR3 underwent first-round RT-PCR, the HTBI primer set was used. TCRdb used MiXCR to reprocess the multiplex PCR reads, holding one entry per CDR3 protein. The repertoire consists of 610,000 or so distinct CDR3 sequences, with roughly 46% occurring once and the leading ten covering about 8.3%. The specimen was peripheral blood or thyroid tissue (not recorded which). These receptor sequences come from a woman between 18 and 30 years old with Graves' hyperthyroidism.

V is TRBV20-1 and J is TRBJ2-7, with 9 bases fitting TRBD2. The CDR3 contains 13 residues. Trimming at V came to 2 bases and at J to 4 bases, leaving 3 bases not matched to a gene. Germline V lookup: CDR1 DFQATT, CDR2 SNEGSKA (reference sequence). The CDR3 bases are TGCAGTGCTAGACTAGCGGGACTATACGAGCAGTACTTC. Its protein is CSARLAGLYEQYF.

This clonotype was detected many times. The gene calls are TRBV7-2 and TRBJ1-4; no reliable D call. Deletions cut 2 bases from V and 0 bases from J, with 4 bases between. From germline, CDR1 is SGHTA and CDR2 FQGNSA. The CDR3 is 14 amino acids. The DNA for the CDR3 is TGTGCCAGCAGCTTACTTGCAACTAATGAAAAACTGTTTTTT. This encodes CASSLLATNEKLFF.

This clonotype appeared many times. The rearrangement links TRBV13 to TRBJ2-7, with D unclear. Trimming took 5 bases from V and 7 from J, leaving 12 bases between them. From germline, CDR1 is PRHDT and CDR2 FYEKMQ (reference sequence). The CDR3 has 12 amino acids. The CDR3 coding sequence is TGTGCCAGCAGCCTCATTTATAGGGAGCAGTACTTC. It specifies CASSLIYREQYF.

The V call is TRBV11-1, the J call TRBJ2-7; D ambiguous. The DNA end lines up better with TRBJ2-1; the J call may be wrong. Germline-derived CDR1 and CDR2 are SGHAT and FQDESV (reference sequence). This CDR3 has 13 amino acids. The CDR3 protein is CASSPWSGDEQFF. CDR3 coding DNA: TGTGCCAGCAGCCCTTGGAGTGGCGATGAGCAGTTCTTC.

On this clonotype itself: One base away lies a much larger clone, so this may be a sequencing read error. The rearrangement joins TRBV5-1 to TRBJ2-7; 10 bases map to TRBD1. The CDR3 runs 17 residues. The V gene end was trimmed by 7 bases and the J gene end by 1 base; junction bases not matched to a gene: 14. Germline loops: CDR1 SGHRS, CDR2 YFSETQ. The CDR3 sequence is CASGQVTGTGDSYEQYF. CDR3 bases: TGCGCCAGCGGCCAAGTAACCGGGACAGGGGATTCCTACGAGCAGTACTTC. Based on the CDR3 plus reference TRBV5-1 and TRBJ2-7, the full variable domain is KAGVTQTPRYLIKTRGQQVTLSCSPISGHRSVSWYQQTPGQGLQFLFEYFSETQRNKGNFPGRFSGRQFSNSRSEMNVSTLELGDSALYLCASGQVTGTGDSYEQYFGPGTRLTVT.

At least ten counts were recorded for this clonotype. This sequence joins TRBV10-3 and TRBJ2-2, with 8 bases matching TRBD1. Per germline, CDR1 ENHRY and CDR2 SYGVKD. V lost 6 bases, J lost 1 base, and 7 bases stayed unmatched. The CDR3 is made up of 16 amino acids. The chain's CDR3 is CAIRPQGVRNTGELFF. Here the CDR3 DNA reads TGTGCCATCAGACCACAGGGGGTCCGGAACACCGGGGAGCTGTTTTTT.

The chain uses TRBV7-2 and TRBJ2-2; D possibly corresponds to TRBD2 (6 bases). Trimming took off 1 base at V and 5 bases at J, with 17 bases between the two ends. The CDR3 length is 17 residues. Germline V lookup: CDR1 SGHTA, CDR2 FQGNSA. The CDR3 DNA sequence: TGTGCCAGCAGCTTAGTTGCCCGGCAGGCGGGGACCGGGGAGCTGTTTTTT. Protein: CASSLVARQAGTGELFF.

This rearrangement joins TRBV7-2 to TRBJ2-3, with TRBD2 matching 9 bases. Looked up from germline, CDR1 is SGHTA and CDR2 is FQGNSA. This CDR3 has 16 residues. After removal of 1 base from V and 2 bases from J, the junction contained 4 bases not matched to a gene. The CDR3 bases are TGTGCCAGCAGCTTAGTTGCGGGAGGGCTCACAGATACGCAGTATTTT. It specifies CASSLVAGGLTDTQYF.

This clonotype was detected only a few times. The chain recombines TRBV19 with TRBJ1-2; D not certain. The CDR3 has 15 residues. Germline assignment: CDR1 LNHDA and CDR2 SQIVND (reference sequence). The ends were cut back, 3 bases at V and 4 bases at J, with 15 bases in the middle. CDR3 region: CASSISRTGFYGYTF. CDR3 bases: TGTGCCAGTAGTATTTCCCGGACGGGGTTCTATGGCTACACCTTC.

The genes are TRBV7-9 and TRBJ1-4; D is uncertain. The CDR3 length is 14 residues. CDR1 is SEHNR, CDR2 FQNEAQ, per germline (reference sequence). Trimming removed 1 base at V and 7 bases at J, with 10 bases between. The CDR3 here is CASSLGEFGEKLFF. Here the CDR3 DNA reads TGTGCCAGCAGCTTAGGGGAGTTTGGTGAAAAACTGTTTTTT.

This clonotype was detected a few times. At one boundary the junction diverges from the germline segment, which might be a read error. The CDR3 is CASSPLSSVANTGELFF. In DNA form, the CDR3 reads TGTGCCAGCTCACCACTCTCTAGCGTCGCGAACACCGGGGAGCTGTTTTTT. V is TRBV10-2 and J is TRBJ2-2; D might be TRBD2 (6 bases). The CDR3 contains 17 residues. Germline CDR1 WSHSY, CDR2 SAAADI.

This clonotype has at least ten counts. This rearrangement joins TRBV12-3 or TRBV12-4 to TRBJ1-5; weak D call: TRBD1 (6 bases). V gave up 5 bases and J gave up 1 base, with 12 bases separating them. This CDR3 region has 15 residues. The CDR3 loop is CASSRRDNSNQPQHF. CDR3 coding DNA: TGTGCCAGCAGTCGCCGGGACAACAGCAATCAGCCCCAGCATTTT.

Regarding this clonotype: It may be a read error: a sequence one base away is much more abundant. DNA for the CDR3: TGTGCCAGCAGCTTGTTCGCTCGGTCATCGGAGACCCGGTACTTC. This codes for CASSLFARSSETRYF. The chain joins TRBV5-8 to TRBJ2-5; no clear D. The CDR3 consists of 15 residues. The germline CDR1 and CDR2 sequences are SGHTS and YDEGEE. Looking up the rest from reference TRBV5-8 and TRBJ2-5 gives the full variable domain: EAGVTQSPTHLIKTRGQQATLRCSPISGHTSVYWYQQALGLGLQFLLWYDEGEERNRGNFPPRFSGRQFPNYSSELNVNALELEDSALYLCASSLFARSSETRYFGPGTRLLVL.

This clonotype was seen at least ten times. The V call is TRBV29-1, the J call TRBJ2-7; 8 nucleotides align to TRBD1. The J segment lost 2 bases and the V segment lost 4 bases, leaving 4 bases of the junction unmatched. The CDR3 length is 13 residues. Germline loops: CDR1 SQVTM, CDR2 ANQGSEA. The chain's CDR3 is CSVVWTGTYEQYF. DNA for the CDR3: TGCAGCGTTGTGTGGACAGGGACCTACGAGCAGTACTTC.

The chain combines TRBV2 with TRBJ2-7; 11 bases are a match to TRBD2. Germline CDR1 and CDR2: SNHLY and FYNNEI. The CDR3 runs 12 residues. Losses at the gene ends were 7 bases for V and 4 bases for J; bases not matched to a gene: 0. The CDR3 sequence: CASTSGRYEQYF. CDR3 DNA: TGTGCCAGCACTAGCGGGAGGTACGAGCAGTACTTC.

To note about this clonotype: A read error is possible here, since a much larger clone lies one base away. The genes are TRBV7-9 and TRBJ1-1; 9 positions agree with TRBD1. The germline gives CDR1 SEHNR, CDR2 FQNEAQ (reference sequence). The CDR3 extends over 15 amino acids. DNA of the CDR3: TGTGCCAGCAGCTTCTGGGACAGGGAGAACACTGGAGCTTTCTTT. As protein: CASSFWDRENTGAFF.